This record looks at one T cell receptor (beta chain) sequence and its context. The sample holds a few counts of this clonotype. Its cognate antigen has yet to be identified. No base quality information exists; no much larger clone differs at one position. The source of the sample is a study of regulatory T cells in long-lasting Graves disease (dated by TCRdb to the early 2020s). Study-wide context: To count as having persistent Graves' disease, a patient had to have received antithyroid drug treatment for over 5 years with TSH receptor autoantibodies remaining persistently positive. The study was conducted in China and was registered as a clinical trial. TCR sequencing covered some 13 persistent and approximately 20 newly diagnosed Graves' disease patients, around 35 samples in total. On average, persistent Graves' disease patients in the clinical cohort had been on antithyroid drugs for eight to twelve years. This study used TCR sequencing and RNA sequencing of peripheral blood to compare persistent Graves' disease patients against newly diagnosed Graves' disease patients.

The label giving this sample's time point can be read as: persistent/refractory GD, antithyroid drugs over 5 years with positive TRAb. For both TCR sequencing and RNA sequencing, RNA was extracted from PBMCs using TRIzol. The diagnosis of Graves' disease followed American Thyroid Association guidelines. Patients for the study were recruited at an endocrinology department in Xi'an, China. Each patient gave roughly 8.4 milliliters of peripheral blood, collected in an EDTA anticoagulant tube. Ficoll Paque Plus density gradient separation was used to isolate PBMCs, and no further T cell sorting was performed. RNA quality was checked with an Agilent 2100 Bioanalyzer and agarose gel, and concentration with a NanoDrop 2000. From cysteine to phenylalanine, the CDR3 is 15 amino acids long. This entry keeps only the CDR3 DNA: 45 bases, framed from base 1. The germline V gene gives CDR1 as SGHRS and CDR2 as YFSETQ. Trimming leaves V shorter by 3 bases and J shorter by 5 bases, with the junction holding 9 bases beyond the gene matches.

To prepare the library, multiplex PCR was applied. Sequenced on an Illumina HiSeq 4000. CDR3 regions were amplified by Arm-PCR with iRepertoire HTBI primers to construct TCR beta libraries. Before sequencing, the PCR products underwent gel purification. Per the source publication's procedure: Gene usage analysis of CDR3 amino acid clonotypes used the approximately 62 TRBV and some 15 TRBJ segments found across samples. COPE and FqMerger were used to merge the filtered high-quality paired reads into contigs. BLAST was used to align contigs to the IMGT TRBV, TRBD and TRBJ reference genes, and CDR3 was defined following IMGT. Highly expanded clones were defined as clonotypes with a frequency above 0.1%. Shannon entropy served as the measure of repertoire diversity, while the Gini coefficient captured V-J evenness. Clonotypes shared by more than one individual were considered public. In-frame beta chains were kept once TCRdb had trimmed the public reads at Q25 with fastp and called clones with MiXCR. Rows matching on CDR3 protein sequence are summarized as one entry with the most common DNA and genes. TCRdb, not the original authors, processed these V and J calls. Across this sample there are hundreds of thousands of distinct CDR3 sequences, with about a fifth seen only once. The ten most abundant clones make up roughly 8% of the sample.

Beyond this particular receptor, the publication reports: Because the primary lesion, thyroid tissue, could not be accessed, the study looked at peripheral blood alone. Sequencing and analysis were limited to the TCR beta chain. Persistent disease showed preferential use of TRBV28, TRBJ1-2 and TRBJ2-5, whereas newly diagnosed disease favored TRBV20-1 and TRBJ2-1. As a limitation, the authors acknowledged that the small sample size may reduce accuracy. A larger number of public clonotypes was shared among persistent patients (more than 2,500) than among newly diagnosed patients (around 970). Compared with newly diagnosed patients, persistent Graves' disease patients had lower TCR Shannon entropy and fewer highly expanded clones, which suggests clonal expansion.

The source is a female donor with Graves disease. Source: peripheral blood mononuclear cells (PBMCs), taken when the disease was refractory, from a patient treated with antithyroid drugs. The chain employs TRBV5-1 and TRBJ1-1, and 8 bases in between align with TRBD1. The nucleotide sequence reads TGCGCCAGCAGCTGGTCCGACAGGGGAAAGACTGAAGCTTTCTTT. This encodes CASSWSDRGKTEAFF. Supplemented by the reference TRBV5-1 and TRBJ1-1 proteins around the CDR3, the complete variable domain is KAGVTQTPRYLIKTRGQQVTLSCSPISGHRSVSWYQQTPGQGLQFLFEYFSETQRNKGNFPGRFSGRQFSNSRSEMNVSTLELGDSALYLCASSWSDRGKTEAFFGQGTRLTVV.